This T cell receptor beta chain derives from a study of blood T cells in healthy people across ages. As concerns this clonotype: Its antigen remains unidentified.

CDR1 and CDR2 (germline): SGHTA, FQGNSA. CDR3 length: 15 residues. V lost 5 bases and J lost 5; bases outside the gene matches: 8. PBMCs, at least 6.5 million per sample, were isolated. The second PCR ran about 6 to 11 cycles with a sample-barcoded 5' primer and J-beta primers. From the 5' RACE reads, TCRdb called clonotypes with MiXCR, one entry per CDR3 protein. The sample consists of about 730,000 distinct CDR3 sequences, roughly 47% of them appearing once. Study outcomes and limitations: Strongly correlated with naive T cell percentage was TCR beta diversity.

Sequenced input: blood. The sequence was collected from a woman aged 55-70 years in good health. The chain joins TRBV7-2 to TRBJ2-2, with 7 positions matching TRBD1. For the CDR3, the DNA is TGTGCCAGCAGCCCGGAGAGGGGGCGGACCGGGGAGCTGTTTTTT. This codes for CASSPERGRTGELFF.